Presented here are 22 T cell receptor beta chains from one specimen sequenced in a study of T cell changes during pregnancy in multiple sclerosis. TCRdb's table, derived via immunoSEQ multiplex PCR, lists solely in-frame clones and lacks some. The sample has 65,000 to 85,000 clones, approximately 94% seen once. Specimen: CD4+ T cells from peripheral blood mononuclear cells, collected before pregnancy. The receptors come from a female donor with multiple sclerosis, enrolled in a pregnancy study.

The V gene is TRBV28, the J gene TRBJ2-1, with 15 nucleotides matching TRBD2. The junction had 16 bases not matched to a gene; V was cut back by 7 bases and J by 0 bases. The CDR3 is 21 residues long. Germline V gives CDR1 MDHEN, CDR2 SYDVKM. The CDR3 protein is CASTITPPGTSGRSSYNEQFF. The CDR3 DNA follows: TGTGCCAGCACCATTACGCCCCCCGGGACTAGCGGGAGGAGCTCCTACAATGAGCAGTTCTTC.

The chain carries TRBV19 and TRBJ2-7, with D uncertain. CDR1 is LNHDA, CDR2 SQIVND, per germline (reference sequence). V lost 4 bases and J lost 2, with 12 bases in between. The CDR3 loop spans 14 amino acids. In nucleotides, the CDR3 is TGTGCCAGTAGTACCACCGGTCCGGCCTACGAGCAGTACTTC. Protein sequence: CASSTTGPAYEQYF.

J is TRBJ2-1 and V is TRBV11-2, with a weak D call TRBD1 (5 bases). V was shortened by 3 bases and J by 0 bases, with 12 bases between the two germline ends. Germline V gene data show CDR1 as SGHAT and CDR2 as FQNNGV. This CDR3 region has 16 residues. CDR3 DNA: TGTGCCAGCAGCTTTGAAGGGGCGAGCTCCTACAATGAGCAGTTCTTC. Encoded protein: CASSFEGASSYNEQFF.

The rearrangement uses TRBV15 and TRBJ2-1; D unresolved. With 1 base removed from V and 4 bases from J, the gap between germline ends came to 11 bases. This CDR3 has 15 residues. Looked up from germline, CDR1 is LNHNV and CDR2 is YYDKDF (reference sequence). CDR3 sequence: CATSRARLVYNEQFF. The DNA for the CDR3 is TGTGCCACCAGCAGAGCGCGGCTAGTTTACAATGAGCAGTTCTTC.

CDR3 protein: CASSDPGQLGDEQYF. DNA for the CDR3: TGTGCCAGCAGTGACCCGGGACAGTTAGGCGACGAGCAGTACTTC. The V and J genes are TRBV25-1 and TRBJ2-7; TRBD1 matches at 7 bases. Germline V gives CDR1 MGHDK, CDR2 SYGVNS. The V and J ends lost 3 bases and 5 bases, in that order; junction bases with no gene match: 10. The CDR3 loop spans 15 amino acids.

CDR3 nucleotides: TGTGCCAGCCTCAATCCCGGACTAGCGGGAAATTACGAGCAGTACTTC. Protein product: CASLNPGLAGNYEQYF. The chain is built from TRBV9 and TRBJ2-7; 12 nucleotides align to TRBD2. Germline lookup yields CDR1 SGDLS and CDR2 YYNGEE. This CDR3 comprises 16 residues. The V gene end was trimmed by 7 bases and the J gene end by 4 bases; junction bases not matched to a gene: 12.

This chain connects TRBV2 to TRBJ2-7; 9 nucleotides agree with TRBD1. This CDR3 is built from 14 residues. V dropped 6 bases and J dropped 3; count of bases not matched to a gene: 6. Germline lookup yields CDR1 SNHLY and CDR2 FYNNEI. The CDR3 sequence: CASSPDRGDYEQYF. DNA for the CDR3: TGTGCCAGCAGCCCCGACAGGGGGGACTACGAGCAGTACTTC.

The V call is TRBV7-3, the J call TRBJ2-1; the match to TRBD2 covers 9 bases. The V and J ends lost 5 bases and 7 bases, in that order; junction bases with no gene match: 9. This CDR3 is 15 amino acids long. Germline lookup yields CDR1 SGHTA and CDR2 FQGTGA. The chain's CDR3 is CASSTTSGYGNEQFF. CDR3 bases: TGTGCCAGCAGCACGACTAGCGGCTACGGGAATGAGCAGTTCTTC.

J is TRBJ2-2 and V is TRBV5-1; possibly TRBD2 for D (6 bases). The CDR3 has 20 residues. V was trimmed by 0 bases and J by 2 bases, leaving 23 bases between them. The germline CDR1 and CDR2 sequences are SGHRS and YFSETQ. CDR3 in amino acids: CASSLVRGSVLQTNTGELFF. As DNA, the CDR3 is TGCGCCAGCAGCTTGGTCCGGGGGTCCGTCCTTCAAACTAACACCGGGGAGCTGTTTTTT.

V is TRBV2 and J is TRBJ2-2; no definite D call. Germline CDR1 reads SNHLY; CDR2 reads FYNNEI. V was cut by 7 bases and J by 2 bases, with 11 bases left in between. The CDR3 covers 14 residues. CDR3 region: CASTKSPNTGELFF. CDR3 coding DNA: TGTGCCAGCACTAAGAGTCCTAACACCGGGGAGCTGTTTTTT.

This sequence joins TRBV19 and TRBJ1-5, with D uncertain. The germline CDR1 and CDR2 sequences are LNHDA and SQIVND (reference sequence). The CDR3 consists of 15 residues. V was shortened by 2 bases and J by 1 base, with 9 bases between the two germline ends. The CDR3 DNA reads TGTGCCAGTAGTATAAGTAGAGTAAGCAATCAGCCCCAGCATTTT. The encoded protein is CASSISRVSNQPQHF.

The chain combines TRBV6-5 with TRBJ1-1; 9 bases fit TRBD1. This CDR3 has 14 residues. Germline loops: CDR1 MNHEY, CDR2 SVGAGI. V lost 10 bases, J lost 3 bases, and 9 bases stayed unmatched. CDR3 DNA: TGTGCCACCCAGGGACAGGGAGGAGACACTGAAGCTTTCTTT. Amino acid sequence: CATQGQGGDTEAFF.

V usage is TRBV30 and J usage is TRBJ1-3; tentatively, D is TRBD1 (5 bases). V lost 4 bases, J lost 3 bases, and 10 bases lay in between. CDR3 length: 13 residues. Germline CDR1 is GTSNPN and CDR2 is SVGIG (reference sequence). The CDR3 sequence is CAWTGGDGNTIYF. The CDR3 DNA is TGTGCCTGGACGGGGGGGGATGGAAACACCATATATTTT.

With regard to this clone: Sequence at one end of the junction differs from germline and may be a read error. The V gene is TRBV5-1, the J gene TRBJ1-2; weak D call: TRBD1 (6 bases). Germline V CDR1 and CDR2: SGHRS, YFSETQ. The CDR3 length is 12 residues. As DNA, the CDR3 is TGCGCCAGCAGCTTGGAGGGCAGGGGCCGCCGCTTC. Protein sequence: CASSLEGRGRRF.

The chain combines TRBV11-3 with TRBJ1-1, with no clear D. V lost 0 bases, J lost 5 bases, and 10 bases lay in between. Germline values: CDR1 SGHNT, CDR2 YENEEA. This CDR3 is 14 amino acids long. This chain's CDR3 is CASSLDSSGTEAFF. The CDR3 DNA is TGTGCCAGCAGCTTAGACTCCTCGGGGACTGAAGCTTTCTTT.

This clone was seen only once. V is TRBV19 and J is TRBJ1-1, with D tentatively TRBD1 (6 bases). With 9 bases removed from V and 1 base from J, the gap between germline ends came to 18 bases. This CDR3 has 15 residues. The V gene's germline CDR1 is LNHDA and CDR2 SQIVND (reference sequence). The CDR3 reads CASCAQGLPNTEAFF. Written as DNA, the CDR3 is TGTGCCAGCTGTGCACAGGGTTTACCGAACACTGAAGCTTTCTTT.

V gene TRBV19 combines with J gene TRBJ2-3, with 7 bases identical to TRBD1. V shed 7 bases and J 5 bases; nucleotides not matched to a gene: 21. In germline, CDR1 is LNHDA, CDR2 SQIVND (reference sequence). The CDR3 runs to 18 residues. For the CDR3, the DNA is TGTGCCAGTACCAAAGACAGGGCCGAGAGACACACAGTAGATACGCAGTATTTT. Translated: CASTKDRAERHTVDTQYF.

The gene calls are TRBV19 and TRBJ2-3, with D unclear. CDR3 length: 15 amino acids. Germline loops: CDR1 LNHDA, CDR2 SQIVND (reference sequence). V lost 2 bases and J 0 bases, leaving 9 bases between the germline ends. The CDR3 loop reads CASSISRSSTDTQYF. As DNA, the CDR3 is TGTGCCAGTAGTATATCCAGATCTAGCACAGATACGCAGTATTTT.

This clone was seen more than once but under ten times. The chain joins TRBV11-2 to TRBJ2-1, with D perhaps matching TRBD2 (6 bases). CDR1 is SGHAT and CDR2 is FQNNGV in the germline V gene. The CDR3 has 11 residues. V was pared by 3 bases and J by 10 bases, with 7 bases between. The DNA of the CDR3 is TGTGCCAGCAGCTTGGGAGGAGAGCAGTTCTTC. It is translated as CASSLGGEQFF.

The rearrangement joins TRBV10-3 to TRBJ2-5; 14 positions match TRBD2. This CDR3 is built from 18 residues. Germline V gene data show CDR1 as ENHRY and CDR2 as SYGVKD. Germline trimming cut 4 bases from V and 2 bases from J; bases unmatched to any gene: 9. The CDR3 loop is CAISARLAGGLGQETQYF. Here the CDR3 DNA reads TGTGCCATCAGTGCCCGACTAGCGGGAGGGCTTGGACAAGAGACCCAGTACTTC.

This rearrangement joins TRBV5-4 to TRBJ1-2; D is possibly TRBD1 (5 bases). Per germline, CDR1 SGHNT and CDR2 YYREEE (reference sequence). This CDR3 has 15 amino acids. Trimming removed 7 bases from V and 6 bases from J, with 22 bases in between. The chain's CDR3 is CASFRWGVRSDGYTF. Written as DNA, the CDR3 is TGTGCCAGCTTCCGTTGGGGGGTGCGATCCGATGGCTACACCTTC.

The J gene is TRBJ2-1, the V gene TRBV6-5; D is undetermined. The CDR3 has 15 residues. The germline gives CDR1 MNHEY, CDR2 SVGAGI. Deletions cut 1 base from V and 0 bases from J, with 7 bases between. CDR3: CASSYWRSSYNEQFF. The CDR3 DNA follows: TGTGCCAGCAGTTACTGGCGGAGCTCCTACAATGAGCAGTTCTTC.